These 6 T cell receptor beta chains were all obtained from the same sample, sequenced in a study of blood T cell repertoires in COVID-19. Measured with immunoSEQ multiplex PCR; TCRdb has only the in-frame clones, and not every one. The table lists some 340,000 clones, approximately 81% of them singletons. Input material: peripheral blood. These receptors all stem from a woman between 18 and 30 years old with acute or convalescent COVID-19.

This chain connects TRBV5-1 to TRBJ1-1, with 8 positions matching TRBD1. Germline values: CDR1 SGHRS, CDR2 YFSETQ. V was pared by 5 bases and J by 1 base, with 10 bases of the junction left unmatched. CDR3 length equals 16 residues. The CDR3 region has the DNA TGCGCCAGCAGGGCTGGACAGGGAGAGGGGAACACTGAAGCTTTCTTT. It encodes CASRAGQGEGNTEAFF.

The rearrangement joins TRBV19 to TRBJ1-4; D is possibly TRBD1 (5 bases). Trimming left V 6 bases short and J 3 bases short, with 8 bases between. The CDR3 has 13 residues. CDR1 and CDR2 (germline): LNHDA, SQIVND (reference sequence). This CDR3 is CASSPRANEKLFF. The CDR3 DNA reads as TGTGCCAGTAGCCCCAGGGCTAATGAAAAACTGTTTTTT. The variable domain in full, completed from reference TRBV19 and TRBJ1-4, reads DGGITQSPKYLFRKEGQNVTLSCEQNLNHDAMYWYRQDPGQGLRLIYYSQIVNDFQKGDIAEGYSVSREKKESFPLTVTSAQKNPTAFYLCASSPRANEKLFFGSGTQLSVL.

The chain has TRBV6-5 and TRBJ2-4, with a tentative D call TRBD1 (6 bases). This CDR3 is 15 amino acids long. From germline, CDR1 is MNHEY and CDR2 SVGAGI. The V end lost 8 bases, the J end lost 0 bases, and 14 bases lay between the germline ends. CDR3 nucleotide sequence: TGTGCCAGCCGACGGACAGAAATAGCCAAAAACATTCAGTACTTC. The encoded protein is CASRRTEIAKNIQYF.

The chain carries TRBV28 and TRBJ1-1; 7 bases are a match to TRBD1. Germline loops: CDR1 MDHEN, CDR2 SYDVKM. This CDR3 has 15 residues. Trimming removed 6 bases from V and 2 bases from J; junction bases left unmatched: 9. CDR3 coding DNA: TGTGCCAGCAGCCAGACAGGGACCCTAAACACTGAAGCTTTCTTT. This encodes CASSQTGTLNTEAFF. Drawing the rest from reference TRBV28 and TRBJ1-1, the complete variable domain is DVKVTQSSRYLVKRTGEKVFLECVQDMDHENMFWYRQDPGLGLRLIYFSYDVKMKEKGDIPEGYSVSREKKERFSLILESASTNQTSMYLCASSQTGTLNTEAFFGQGTRLTVV.

The rearrangement uses TRBV6-5 and TRBJ1-4, with a possible D match to TRBD1 (5 bases). Trimming pared 5 bases from V and 3 bases from J, leaving 10 bases between. The length of the CDR3 is 14 residues. Looked up from germline, CDR1 is MNHEY and CDR2 is SVGAGI. The CDR3 region is CASSPTEANEKLFF. For the CDR3, the DNA is TGTGCCAGCAGTCCGACAGAAGCTAATGAAAAACTGTTTTTT.

This chain connects TRBV19 to TRBJ2-7; TRBD1 agrees at 7 bases. Germline values: CDR1 LNHDA, CDR2 SQIVND (reference sequence). The CDR3 has 14 residues. J was trimmed by 1 base and V by 6 bases; bases with no gene match: 6. The CDR3 region is CASRAGTASYEQYF. The CDR3 nucleotides read TGTGCCAGTAGGGCCGGGACAGCGTCCTACGAGCAGTACTTC.